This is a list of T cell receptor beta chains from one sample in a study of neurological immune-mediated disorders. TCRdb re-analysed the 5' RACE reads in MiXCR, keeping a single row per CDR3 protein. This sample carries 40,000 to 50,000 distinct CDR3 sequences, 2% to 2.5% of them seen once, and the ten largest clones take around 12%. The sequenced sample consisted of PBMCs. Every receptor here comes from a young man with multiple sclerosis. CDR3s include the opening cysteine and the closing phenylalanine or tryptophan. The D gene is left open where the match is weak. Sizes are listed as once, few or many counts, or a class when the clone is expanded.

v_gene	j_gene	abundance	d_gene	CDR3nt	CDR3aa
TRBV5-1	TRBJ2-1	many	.	TGCGCCAGCAGCTTGGAGGCGCGATCCTACAATGAGCAGTTCTTC	CASSLEARSYNEQFF
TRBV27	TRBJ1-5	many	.	TGTGCCAGCAGTACACTTGATGGCAATCAGCCCCAGCATTTT	CASSTLDGNQPQHF
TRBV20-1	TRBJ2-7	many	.	TGCAGTGCTAGAGATTACAGGGACTACGAGCAGTACTTC	CSARDYRDYEQYF
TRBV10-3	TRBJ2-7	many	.	TGTGCCATCAGTGATTTTTCAGGTCTTAACTACGAGCAGTACTTC	CAISDFSGLNYEQYF
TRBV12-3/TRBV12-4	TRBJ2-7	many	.	TGTGCCAGCAGGCGGGGCCCAGGGAATCGGAACGAGCAGTACTTC	CASRRGPGNRNEQYF
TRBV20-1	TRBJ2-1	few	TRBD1	TGCAGTGCTATAACCGGGACAGGGTTTAATGAGCAGTTCTTC	CSAITGTGFNEQFF
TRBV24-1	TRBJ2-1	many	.	TGTGCCACCAGTGATTTCGCAATCGATGAGCAGTTCTTC	CATSDFAIDEQFF
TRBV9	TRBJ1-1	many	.	TGTGCCAGCAGCGTAGGGCAGGGTACTGAAGCTTTCTTT	CASSVGQGTEAFF
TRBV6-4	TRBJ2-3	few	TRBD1	TGTGCCAGCAGTGACTCCGTGGGACAGGGGACAGATACGCAGTATTTT	CASSDSVGQGTDTQYF
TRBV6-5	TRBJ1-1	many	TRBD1	TGTGCCAGCACTCAGACAGGGCGAAACACTGAAGCTTTCTTT	CASTQTGRNTEAFF
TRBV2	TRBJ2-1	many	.	TGTGCCAGCAGTGGACTATACAACAATGAGCAGTTCTTC	CASSGLYNNEQFF
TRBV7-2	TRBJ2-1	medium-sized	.	TGTGCCAGCAGTCCGCAGTTTGGCGGTGAGCAGTTCTTC	CASSPQFGGEQFF
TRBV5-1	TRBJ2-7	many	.	TGCGCCAGCAGCCGCGACGCTACCTACGAGCAGTACTTC	CASSRDATYEQYF
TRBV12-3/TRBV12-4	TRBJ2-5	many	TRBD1	TGTGCCAGCAGTTTCACAAGGGGGCTTGAAGAGACCCAGTACTTC	CASSFTRGLEETQYF
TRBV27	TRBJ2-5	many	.	TGTGCCAGCAGTTTAAGCAGGGACGAGGAGACCCAGTACTTC	CASSLSRDEETQYF
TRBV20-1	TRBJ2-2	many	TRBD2	TGCAGTGCTAGAGATCTCGGGGGGTCGAACACCGGGGAGCTGTTTTTT	CSARDLGGSNTGELFF
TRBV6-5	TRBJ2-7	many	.	TGTGCCAGCAGTTCTACGGCCCCCCTACCGCAGTACTTC	CASSSTAPLPQYF